What follows are 15 T cell receptor beta chains derived from one specimen sequenced in a study of early T cells in non-severe SARS-CoV-2 infection. TCRdb re-derived calls from the 5' RACE reads in MiXCR, one entry per CDR3 protein. The sample lists roughly 71,000 distinct CDR3 sequences, 13% occurring once. The sample comprised whole blood. The receptor source for this set is an adult who was a healthcare worker with PCR-confirmed SARS-CoV-2 infection or an uninfected control (not recorded which).

V and J are TRBV29-1 and TRBJ2-5; D is unresolved. Germline CDR1 SQVTM, CDR2 ANQGSEA. Deletions cut 5 bases from V and 1 base from J, with 8 bases between. The CDR3 is 12 residues long. The CDR3 region has the DNA TGCAGCGTTCGAGACGGCCAAGAGACCCAGTACTTC. Translation gives CSVRDGQETQYF.

This clonotype was observed many times. The chain recombines TRBV9 with TRBJ2-7, with 11 bases aligning to TRBD1. The CDR3 spans 14 residues. With V trimmed by 1 base and J by 4 bases, 1 base remained unmatched. The germline gives CDR1 SGDLS, CDR2 YYNGEE. This chain's CDR3 is CASSVWDRGYEQYF. CDR3 in DNA: TGTGCCAGCAGCGTATGGGACAGGGGGTACGAGCAGTACTTC.

As regards this clonotype: Because the CDR3's place on the DNA is in doubt, the DNA is left out and the CDR3 is given as listed by TCRdb. The CDR3 spells CASSLTFGVVSTDTQYF. The V and J genes are TRBV5-1 and TRBJ2-3. The germline V gene has CDR1 SGHRS and CDR2 YFSETQ. The CDR3 extends over 17 residues, inclusive of both ends.

J is TRBJ1-3 and V is TRBV18, with 7 nucleotides matching TRBD1. Losses at the gene ends were 3 bases for V and 2 bases for J; bases not matched to a gene: 4. The V gene's germline CDR1 is KGHSH and CDR2 LQKENI. The CDR3 loop spans 15 amino acids. The chain's CDR3 is CASSPPDRAGNTIYF. Here the CDR3 DNA reads TGTGCCAGCTCACCCCCAGACAGGGCTGGAAACACCATATATTTT.

This clonotype turned up a few times. This chain links TRBV6-4 with TRBJ1-5; D not resolved. Germline CDR1 MRHNA, CDR2 SNTAGT. With 6 bases removed from V and 4 bases from J, the gap between germline ends came to 10 bases. This CDR3 region has 13 residues. The DNA for the CDR3 is TGTGCCAGCAGCGCTCAGGAAAATCAGCCCCAGCATTTT. Translation gives CASSAQENQPQHF.

This rearrangement joins TRBV9 to TRBJ2-2; D is possibly TRBD2 (6 bases). The germline V gene has CDR1 SGDLS and CDR2 YYNGEE. There are 16 residues in the CDR3. V lost 4 bases and J lost 4, with 17 bases in between. The CDR3, as DNA: TGTGCCAGCAGCTCAGAAGGAGGGGTCCCCACCGGGGAGCTGTTTTTT. Translation gives CASSSEGGVPTGELFF.

This chain joins TRBV30 and TRBJ2-7, with TRBD1 as a possible D gene (5 bases). This CDR3 has 11 residues. Per germline, CDR1 GTSNPN and CDR2 SVGIG (reference sequence). Trimming shortened V by 8 bases and J by 2 bases, and 10 bases separated the two germline ends. The CDR3 bases are TGTGCCCACGGCAGGGCCTACGAGCAGTACTTC. It yields the protein CAHGRAYEQYF.

This clonotype was counted between two and nine times. The rearrangement uses TRBV11-3 and TRBJ2-4; 7 bases are shared with TRBD1. The CDR3 consists of 14 residues. The germline V gene encodes CDR1 SGHNT and CDR2 YENEEA. V shed 5 bases, J shed 9 bases, and the junction held 10 bases outside the gene matches. The CDR3 coding sequence is TGTGCCAGCAGCAGCAGACAGGGATTCAGCATTCAGTACTTC. Translated, it gives CASSSRQGFSIQYF.

This CDR3 is CASSLDLGGRNPHIQYF. The CDR3 DNA is TGCGCCAGCAGCTTGGATCTCGGAGGGCGCAACCCGCACATTCAGTACTTC. The chain combines TRBV5-1 with TRBJ2-4; D might be TRBD2 (6 bases). The CDR3 is 17 residues long. Trimming removed 0 bases at V and 8 bases at J, with 21 bases between. Germline CDR1 and CDR2: SGHRS and YFSETQ.

This clonotype was detected only a few times. The J gene is TRBJ2-1, the V gene TRBV7-9, with TRBD1 matching over 10 bases. In germline, CDR1 is SEHNR, CDR2 FQNEAQ (reference sequence). This CDR3 is 15 amino acids long. With V trimmed by 8 bases and J by 3 bases, 7 bases remained unmatched. In nucleotides, the CDR3 is TGTGCCAGCCGACACAGGACAGGGGGCTACAATGAGCAGTTCTTC. Its protein is CASRHRTGGYNEQFF.

This clonotype was detected a few times. This sequence joins TRBV5-1 and TRBJ1-4; a possible D gene is TRBD1 (5 bases). Trimming cost V 5 bases and J 5 bases, with 16 bases left between them. Germline loops: CDR1 SGHRS, CDR2 YFSETQ. The CDR3 is 15 amino acids. CDR3: CASRAPRDGNEKLFF. The CDR3 region has the DNA TGCGCCAGCAGGGCCCCCCGGGACGGAAATGAAAAACTGTTTTTT.

This clonotype was seen repeatedly, ten times or more. The chain carries TRBV5-1 and TRBJ1-2; 7 bases are a match to TRBD1. The ends lost 4 bases at V and 8 bases at J; junction bases unmatched: 8. Per germline, CDR1 SGHRS and CDR2 YFSETQ. The CDR3 spans 13 residues. As DNA, the CDR3 is TGCGCCAGCAGCCCGGAGGGGGCTCGGGGCTACACCTTC. This codes for CASSPEGARGYTF.

This clonotype came up many times. J is TRBJ1-5 and V is TRBV2; a possible D gene is TRBD1 (6 bases). The CDR3 runs to 15 residues. Trimming removed 4 bases from V and 0 bases from J, with 10 bases in between. Germline V gives CDR1 SNHLY, CDR2 FYNNEI. In DNA, the CDR3 is TGTGCCAGCAGTGGGACAGCGATTAGCAATCAGCCCCAGCATTTT. It yields the protein CASSGTAISNQPQHF.

This clonotype was counted ten times or more. The gene calls are TRBV3-1 and TRBJ2-1; maybe TRBD2 (5 bases). Deletions cut 8 bases from V and 5 bases from J, with 7 bases between. The CDR3 length is 11 residues. Looked up from germline, CDR1 is LGHDT and CDR2 is YNNKEL (reference sequence). The CDR3 DNA reads as TGTGCCAGCCGGGAAAACAATGAGCAGTTCTTC. Its translation: CASRENNEQFF.

This chain joins TRBV19 and TRBJ1-1; D perhaps matches TRBD1 (6 bases). Trimming removed 4 bases from V and 1 base from J, with 13 bases in between. The germline CDR1 and CDR2 sequences are LNHDA and SQIVND (reference sequence). The CDR3 has 15 residues. The CDR3 loop is CASSNVGQRNTEAFF. Written as DNA, the CDR3 is TGTGCCAGTAGTAATGTCGGACAGCGGAACACTGAAGCTTTCTTT. Full variable domain (missing parts from reference TRBV19 and TRBJ1-1): DGGITQSPKYLFRKEGQNVTLSCEQNLNHDAMYWYRQDPGQGLRLIYYSQIVNDFQKGDIAEGYSVSREKKESFPLTVTSAQKNPTAFYLCASSNVGQRNTEAFFGQGTRLTVV.